The 27 T cell receptor beta chains listed next were all sequenced from one sample in a study of post-analysis software for immune sequencing data. Antigens of these TCRs are unknown. Tagging with unique molecular identifiers was a feature of the TCR beta cDNA libraries. Each CDR3 protein is one row after TCRdb ran MiXCR on the PCR reads. The sample includes fewer than 900,000 distinct CDR3 sequences, about 45% seen only once; the top ten take 4.9%. Study observations and caveats: In patients, about five TRBV segments were more frequent than in controls, with TRBV5-6, TRBV5-1 and TRBV20-1 among them.

Source material: blood. Every receptor here comes from a girl between 5 and 17 years old with multiple sclerosis.

The CDR3 nucleotides are TGTGCCAGCAGCCCCCGGTTAGTAGCGGGGTCCAATGAGCAGTTCTTC. Amino acid sequence: CASSPRLVAGSNEQFF. The chain has TRBV9 and TRBJ2-1; 8 bases map to TRBD2. V was clipped by 4 bases and J by 6 bases; unmatched bases: 12. The CDR3 sequence is 16 residues long. Germline V lookup: CDR1 SGDLS, CDR2 YYNGEE.

V gene TRBV7-9 combines with J gene TRBJ2-7, with D tentatively TRBD1 (5 bases). Germline CDR1 and CDR2: SEHNR and FQNEAQ (reference sequence). V lost 3 bases to trimming and J lost 0 bases, with 27 bases between them. CDR3 length equals 20 residues. In DNA form, the CDR3 reads TGTGCCAGCAGCTTGGTCCTCTTAACCGCAGGGAAAGCCAGCTCCTACGAGCAGTACTTC. Translation: CASSLVLLTAGKASSYEQYF.

The V gene is TRBV2, the J gene TRBJ2-7, with TRBD2 matching 10 bases. Germline V gene data show CDR1 as SNHLY and CDR2 as FYNNEI. This CDR3 is 17 amino acids long. V lost 0 bases to trimming and J lost 1 base; unmatched junction nucleotides: 6. The CDR3: CASSEARASGRSYEQYF. For the CDR3, the DNA is TGTGCCAGCAGTGAAGCTAGGGCTAGCGGGAGATCCTACGAGCAGTACTTC.

The chain combines TRBV20-1 with TRBJ2-7, with D perhaps given as TRBD1 or TRBD2 (5 bases each). From germline, CDR1 is DFQATT and CDR2 SNEGSKA (reference sequence). The CDR3 runs 15 residues. With 3 bases removed from V and 3 bases from J, the gap between germline ends came to 18 bases. The CDR3 bases are TGCAGTGCTAGTGCCGGGACCCTGAGGAACTACGAGCAGTACTTC. Translation: CSASAGTLRNYEQYF.

The rearrangement uses TRBV12-3 or TRBV12-4 and TRBJ2-3; no firm D call. The CDR3 has 12 amino acids. Trimming took off 7 bases at V and 7 bases at J, with 12 bases between the two ends. CDR3 DNA sequence: TGTGCCAGCAACCAAGATCTTAATACGCAGTATTTT. As protein: CASNQDLNTQYF.

This sequence joins TRBV18 and TRBJ2-7, with D possibly being TRBD1 (5 bases). V was cut by 5 bases and J by 2 bases, with 16 bases left in between. The CDR3 extends over 15 amino acids. Germline loops: CDR1 KGHSH, CDR2 LQKENI. CDR3 amino acids: CASSTALLGAYEQYF. Here the CDR3 DNA reads TGTGCCAGCTCAACGGCCTTATTAGGGGCCTACGAGCAGTACTTC.

This chain connects TRBV27 to TRBJ2-7; 7 bases fit TRBD2. Trimming at V came to 2 bases and at J to 1 base, leaving 5 bases not matched to a gene. CDR3 length: 15 amino acids. The germline CDR1 and CDR2 sequences are MNHEY and SMNVEV (reference sequence). CDR3: CASSLRGGGSYEQYF. As DNA, the CDR3 is TGTGCCAGCAGTTTACGGGGCGGGGGATCCTACGAGCAGTACTTC.

This clonotype has a handful of counts. The genes are TRBV20-1 and TRBJ2-7; a possible D gene is TRBD2 (5 bases). Trimming removed 3 bases at V and 0 bases at J, with 12 bases between. The CDR3 spans 14 residues. Germline V gene sequence: CDR1 DFQATT, CDR2 SNEGSKA (reference sequence). The CDR3: CSARVKRSSYEQYF. CDR3 bases: TGCAGTGCTAGGGTCAAGCGGAGCTCCTACGAGCAGTACTTC.

V and J are TRBV11-1 and TRBJ2-1; the D gene is possibly TRBD2 (5 bases). CDR3 length: 13 residues. Per germline, CDR1 SGHAT and CDR2 FQDESV (reference sequence). V was pared by 7 bases and J by 2 bases, with 9 bases between. CDR3 region: CASTFGAYNEQFF. The CDR3 DNA reads TGTGCCAGCACCTTCGGGGCCTACAATGAGCAGTTCTTC. The complete variable domain, with remaining parts taken from reference TRBV11-1 and TRBJ2-1, reads EAEVAQSPRYKITEKSQAVAFWCDPISGHATLYWYRQILGQGPELLVQFQDESVVDDSQLPKDRFSAERLKGVDSTLKIQPAELGDSAMYLCASTFGAYNEQFFGPGTRLTVL.

The rearrangement joins TRBV14 to TRBJ2-7; tentatively, D is TRBD1 (5 bases). The CDR3 sequence is 13 residues long. Deletions cut 2 bases from V and 9 bases from J, with 14 bases between. Germline V lookup: CDR1 SGHDN, CDR2 FVKESK. CDR3 nucleotides: TGTGCCAGCAGCCAAAAACCGGGCCAGGGGCAGTACTTC. Encoded protein: CASSQKPGQGQYF.

The chain's CDR3 is CASSYSGRATEAFF. DNA of the CDR3: TGTGCCAGCAGTTACTCGGGCAGGGCCACTGAAGCTTTCTTT. The chain couples TRBV6-5 to TRBJ1-1; perhaps TRBD1 as D (5 bases). The CDR3 spans 14 residues. V gave up 0 bases and J gave up 4 bases, with 9 bases separating them. CDR1 and CDR2 (germline): MNHEY, SVGAGI.

This sequence joins TRBV6-2 or TRBV6-3 and TRBJ2-5; D is possibly TRBD2 (6 bases). Germline V gene sequence: CDR1 MNHEY, CDR2 SVGEGT. V lost 5 bases, J lost 5 bases, and 9 bases lay in between. The CDR3 covers 12 residues. CDR3 DNA sequence: TGTGCCAGCAGTACTAGCTCGGAGACCCAGTACTTC. This gives the protein CASSTSSETQYF.

Concerning this clonotype: Germline and junction disagree at one end, which may indicate a read error. The chain joins TRBV6-2 or TRBV6-3 to TRBJ2-7, with D possibly matching TRBD1 (5 bases). Germline V gene data show CDR1 as MNHEY and CDR2 as SVGEGT. The CDR3 totals 14 residues. CDR3 protein: CASSHSGAPYEQYF. CDR3 sequence (DNA): TGTGCCAGCAGTCACTCTGGGGCCCCCTACGAGCAGTACTTC.

The chain recombines TRBV9 with TRBJ1-3, with D perhaps TRBD1 (5 bases). Germline-derived CDR1 and CDR2 are SGDLS and YYNGEE. The CDR3 runs to 16 residues. V lost 4 bases and J 4 bases, leaving 18 bases between the germline ends. CDR3 DNA: TGTGCCAGCAGCTCCCGTCTCCCCGGGGCAGGAAACACCATATATTTT. Amino acid sequence: CASSSRLPGAGNTIYF.

The chain is built from TRBV7-2 and TRBJ1-5; D gene unclear. Trimming pared 6 bases from V and 2 bases from J, leaving 14 bases between. The CDR3 length is 15 residues. Germline lookup yields CDR1 SGHTA and CDR2 FQGNSA. CDR3 in amino acids: CASSWGDLGNQPQHF. The CDR3 DNA is TGTGCCAGCAGTTGGGGAGACTTGGGCAATCAGCCCCAGCATTTT.

The chain has TRBV10-3 and TRBJ2-3; 7 bases are a match to TRBD2. There are 14 residues in the CDR3. Germline V gene sequence: CDR1 ENHRY, CDR2 SYGVKD. V was pared by 11 bases and J by 3 bases, with 11 bases of the junction left unmatched. The CDR3 reads CAAGDSRFTDTQYF. The DNA of the CDR3 is TGTGCCGCGGGGGACTCCCGATTTACAGATACGCAGTATTTT.

The V call is TRBV5-1, the J call TRBJ2-1; 7 bases align to TRBD2. The V gene end was trimmed by 3 bases and the J gene end by 6 bases; junction bases not matched to a gene: 9. This CDR3 comprises 15 residues. Looked up from germline, CDR1 is SGHRS and CDR2 is YFSETQ. Here the CDR3 reads CASSYSSGDCNEQFF. DNA of the CDR3: TGCGCCAGCAGCTATTCTAGCGGAGACTGCAATGAGCAGTTCTTC.

The gene calls are TRBV7-9 and TRBJ2-4, with 8 nucleotides matching TRBD1. The DNA end lines up better with TRBJ2-7; the J call may be wrong. The CDR3 has 15 amino acids. Per germline, CDR1 SEHNR and CDR2 FQNEAQ (reference sequence). CDR3 nucleotides: TGTGCCAGCAGCTTAGGCGGACAGGGTGTCGACGAGCAGTACTTC. The encoded protein is CASSLGGQGVDEQYF.

The chain carries TRBV7-9 and TRBJ2-5, with D possibly TRBD1 on 6 matching bases. The end of the DNA aligns better with TRBJ2-7, so the J call may be wrong. Germline V gene lookup returns CDR1 SEHNR and CDR2 FQNEAQ (reference sequence). This CDR3 has 14 residues. The CDR3 sequence: CASSARQVPGEQYF. CDR3 nucleotide sequence: TGTGCCAGCAGCGCCCGACAGGTCCCTGGCGAGCAGTACTTC.

About this clonotype: At one end the junction does not follow the germline gene, possibly because of a read error. The chain carries TRBV5-6 and TRBJ1-2, with a weak D call TRBD1 (6 bases). The length of the CDR3 is 14 residues. Germline V CDR1 and CDR2: SGHDT, YYEEEE. This chain's CDR3 is CACSLGRGNYGYTF. CDR3 in DNA: TGTGCCTGCAGCTTAGGCAGGGGCAACTATGGCTACACCTTC.

Notes on this clonotype: At one end the junction does not follow the germline gene, possibly because of a read error. The chain links TRBV5-1 to TRBJ2-3; TRBD2 matches at 10 bases. From germline, CDR1 is SGHRS and CDR2 YFSETQ. The CDR3 extends over 16 amino acids. As DNA, the CDR3 is TGCACCAGCAGGGCCCTCCTAGCGGGAGTGGCAGATACGCAGTATTTT. Residues: CTSRALLAGVADTQYF.

The rearrangement uses TRBV7-8 and TRBJ2-1, with TRBD2 as a possible D gene (5 bases). The CDR3 totals 16 residues. CDR1 is SGHVS, CDR2 FQNEAQ, per germline. V was shortened by 3 bases and J by 5 bases, with 17 bases between the two germline ends. The DNA of the CDR3 is TGTGCCAGCAGCTTGGCCCTTAGCGCCTTTCACAATGAGCAGTTCTTC. Translation gives CASSLALSAFHNEQFF.

CDR3: CASSYRSEQYF. The CDR3 nucleotides are TGTGCCAGCAGTTACAGATCTGAGCAGTACTTC. This chain connects TRBV6-5 to TRBJ2-5; D gene unclear. This CDR3 is 11 amino acids long. Looked up from germline, CDR1 is MNHEY and CDR2 is SVGAGI. V was clipped by 2 bases and J by 11 bases, with 9 bases between them.

The chain carries TRBV12-3 or TRBV12-4 and TRBJ1-1, with D unclear. Trimming stripped 4 bases from V and 0 bases from J, with 9 bases between. This CDR3 is built from 14 residues. As DNA, the CDR3 is TGTGCCAGCAGTTATTTGGGTTTGAACACTGAAGCTTTCTTT. It specifies CASSYLGLNTEAFF.

This clonotype was picked up one time. The rearrangement uses TRBV6-1 and TRBJ2-2; weak D call: TRBD2 (5 bases). CDR3 size: 12 residues. Trimming cost V 7 bases and J 5 bases, with 8 bases left between them. Per the germline V gene, CDR1 is MNHNS and CDR2 is SASEGT. CDR3 amino acids: CASTGKTGELFF. Written as DNA, the CDR3 is TGTGCCAGCACCGGGAAAACCGGGGAGCTGTTTTTT.

The chain couples TRBV5-1 to TRBJ2-4; 8 bases are a match to TRBD2. The assigned J gene may be wrong: the sequence end matches TRBJ2-7 better. Germline CDR1 is SGHRS and CDR2 is YFSETQ. The CDR3 contains 16 residues. CDR3 region: CASSPVYSGEPYEQYF. CDR3 in DNA: TGCGCCAGCAGCCCGGTTTATAGCGGGGAACCCTACGAGCAGTACTTC.

The rearrangement uses TRBV6-5 and TRBJ2-2; the D is unclear. Looked up from germline, CDR1 is MNHEY and CDR2 is SVGAGI. With 0 bases removed from V and 1 base from J, the gap between germline ends came to 12 bases. There are 17 residues in the CDR3. CDR3 nucleotides: TGTGCCAGCAGTTACTCGAGATTGGCAGGGAACACCGGGGAGCTGTTTTTT. Its protein product is CASSYSRLAGNTGELFF.